This is a list of T cell receptor beta chains from one sample in a study of shared clonotypes between healthy human individuals. Clones were sequenced by immunoSEQ multiplex PCR, and TCRdb holds only the in-frame ones, with some missing. Of about 2.3 million clones in the sample, about 90% are singletons; the top ten hold 0.3% to 0.45%. Sequenced material: naive CD4+ T cells from PBMCs. The receptors originated from a man between 18 and 29 years old in good health. Some clones in this sample may be carry-over from other donors' samples. Both conserved end residues are part of each CDR3. A D gene is named only where the DNA matches it firmly. Only part of the rows carry a size: once, few, many, or a class if the clone is expanded.

d_gene | abundance | j_gene | v_gene | CDR3nt | CDR3aa
TRBD1 | once | TRBJ2-4 | TRBV27 | TGTGCCAGCAGTTTATTCAGTGGACAGGTCCTAGCCAAAAACATTCAGTACTTC | CASSLFSGQVLAKNIQYF
TRBD2 | - | TRBJ2-7 | TRBV4-1 | TGCGCCAGCACCCCGGCGGGGGGGGGCTTCTCCTACGAGCAGTACTTC | CASTPAGGGFSYEQYF
TRBD1 | once | TRBJ1-2 | TRBV4-2 | TGTGCCAGCAGCCAAGGGTCGGCAGGGGGCTCAGTTAACTATGGCTACACCTTC | CASSQGSAGGSVNYGYTF
- | - | TRBJ1-5 | TRBV5-1 | TGCGCCAGCAGCTTGATGTCAGGGAGGAATCAGCCCCAGCATTTT | CASSLMSGRNQPQHF
- | - | TRBJ2-7 | TRBV7-2 | TGTGCCAGCAGCACGAGACTGCGCCAGCCCTACGAGCAGTACTTC | CASSTRLRQPYEQYF
- | - | TRBJ2-7 | TRBV7-2 | TGTGCCAGCAGCTTACTGCTGACGGCCCCTTGGTACGAGCAGTACTTC | CASSLLLTAPWYEQYF
- | - | TRBJ1-5 | TRBV14 | TGTGCCAGCAGCCAACAGGGGACACATGGCAATCAGCCCCAGCATTTT | CASSQQGTHGNQPQHF
TRBD2 | - | TRBJ2-5 | TRBV11-3 | TGTGCCAGCAGCCGAGGGACTAGCGGGGTAATCCAAGAGACCCAGTACTTC | CASSRGTSGVIQETQYF
- | - | TRBJ2-2 | TRBV6-5 | TGTGCCAGCAGCACAGGGGGGGCCACCGGGGAGCTGTTTTTT | CASSTGGATGELFF
- | - | TRBJ2-1 | TRBV7-3 | TGTGCCAGCAGCTTCGGTGGTGGAAATGAGCAGTTCTTC | CASSFGGGNEQFF
- | - | TRBJ2-2 | TRBV4-3 | TGCGCCAGCAGCCCCTCCGGGACAACGAACACCGGGGAGCTGTTTTTT | CASSPSGTTNTGELFF
- | - | TRBJ2-3 | TRBV28 | TGTGCCAGCAGCCTCCTCCATGGGGAGGGGGATTTGACAGATACGCAGTATTTT | CASSLLHGEGDLTDTQYF
- | - | TRBJ2-1 | TRBV9 | TGTGCCAGCAGCACATCGGGACCCCCTTTGGGTGAGCAGTTCTTC | CASSTSGPPLGEQFF
- | - | TRBJ1-4 | TRBV28 | TGTGCCAGCAGCTACCGGGACACAGGAGCTTCAACTAATGAAAAACTGTTTTTT | CASSYRDTGASTNEKLFF
TRBD1 | - | TRBJ1-1 | TRBV27 | TGTGCCAACCATCGACAGGGGGCTAAGGTTGGAGTCACTGAAGCTTTCTTT | CANHRQGAKVGVTEAFF